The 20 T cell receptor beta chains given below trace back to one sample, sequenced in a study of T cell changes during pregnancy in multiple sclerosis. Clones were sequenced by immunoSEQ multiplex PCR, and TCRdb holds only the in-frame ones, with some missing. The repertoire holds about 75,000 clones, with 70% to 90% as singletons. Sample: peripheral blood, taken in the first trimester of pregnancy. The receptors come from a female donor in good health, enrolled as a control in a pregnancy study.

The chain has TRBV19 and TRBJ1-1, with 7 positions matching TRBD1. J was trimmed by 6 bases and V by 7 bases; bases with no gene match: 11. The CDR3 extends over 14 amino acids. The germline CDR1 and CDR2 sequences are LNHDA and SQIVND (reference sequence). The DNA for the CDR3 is TGTGCCAGTATCTCCGACAGGGATGGGTCTGAAGCTTTCTTT. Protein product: CASISDRDGSEAFF. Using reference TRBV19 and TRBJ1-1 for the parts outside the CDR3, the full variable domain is DGGITQSPKYLFRKEGQNVTLSCEQNLNHDAMYWYRQDPGQGLRLIYYSQIVNDFQKGDIAEGYSVSREKKESFPLTVTSAQKNPTAFYLCASISDRDGSEAFFGQGTRLTVV.

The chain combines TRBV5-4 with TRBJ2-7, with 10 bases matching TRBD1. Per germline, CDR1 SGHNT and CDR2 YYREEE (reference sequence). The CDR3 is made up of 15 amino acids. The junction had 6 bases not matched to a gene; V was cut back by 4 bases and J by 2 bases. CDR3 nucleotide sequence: TGTGCCAGCAGCCTGGACAGGGGGAATCCCTACGAGCAGTACTTC. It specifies CASSLDRGNPYEQYF.

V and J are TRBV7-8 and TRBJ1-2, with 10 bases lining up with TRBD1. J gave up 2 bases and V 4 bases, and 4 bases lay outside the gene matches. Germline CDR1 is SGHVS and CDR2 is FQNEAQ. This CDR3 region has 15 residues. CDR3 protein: CASSSWDRGNYGYTF. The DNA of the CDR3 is TGTGCCAGCAGCTCCTGGGACAGGGGAAACTATGGCTACACCTTC. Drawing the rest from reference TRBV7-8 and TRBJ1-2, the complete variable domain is GAGVSQSPRYKVAKRGQDVALRCDPISGHVSLFWYQQALGQGPEFLTYFQNEAQLDKSGLPSDRFFAERPEGSVSTLKIQRTQQEDSAVYLCASSSWDRGNYGYTFGSGTRLTVV.

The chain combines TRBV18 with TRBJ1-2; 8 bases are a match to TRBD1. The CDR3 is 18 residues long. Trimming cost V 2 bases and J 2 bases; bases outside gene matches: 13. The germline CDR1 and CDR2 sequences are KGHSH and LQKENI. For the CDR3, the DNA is TGTGCCAGCTCACCATCTCCACCCGGACAGGGTCTAAACTATGGCTACACCTTC. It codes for CASSPSPPGQGLNYGYTF.

Written as DNA, the CDR3 is TGTGCCAGCAGCTTAAACTTAATGACCTACGAGCAGTACTTC. Translation: CASSLNLMTYEQYF. The chain uses TRBV7-9 and TRBJ2-7; no definite D call. The ends were cut back, 2 bases at V and 2 bases at J, with 10 bases in the middle. Germline CDR1 reads SEHNR; CDR2 reads FQNEAQ (reference sequence). CDR3 size: 14 residues.

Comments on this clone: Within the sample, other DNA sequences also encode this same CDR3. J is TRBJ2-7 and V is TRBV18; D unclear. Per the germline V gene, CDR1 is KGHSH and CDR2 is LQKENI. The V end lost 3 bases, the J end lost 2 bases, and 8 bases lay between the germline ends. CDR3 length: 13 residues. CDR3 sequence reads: CASSPRVPYEQYF. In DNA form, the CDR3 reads TGTGCCAGCTCACCCCGGGTCCCCTACGAGCAGTACTTC.

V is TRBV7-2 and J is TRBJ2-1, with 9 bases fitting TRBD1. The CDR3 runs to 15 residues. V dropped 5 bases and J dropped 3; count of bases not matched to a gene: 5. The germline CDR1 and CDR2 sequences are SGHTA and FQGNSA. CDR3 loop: CASSRGQGIYNEQFF. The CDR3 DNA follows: TGTGCCAGCAGCCGAGGACAGGGGATCTACAATGAGCAGTTCTTC.

DNA of the CDR3: TGCGCCAGCAGCTTGGCGGGACAAGACTACTCAAGGTCACCCCTCCACTTT. This gives the protein CASSLAGQDYSRSPLHF. J is TRBJ1-6 and V is TRBV5-1, with D perhaps matching TRBD1 (6 bases). There are 17 residues in the CDR3. Germline V CDR1 and CDR2: SGHRS, YFSETQ. V was trimmed by 0 bases and J by 10 bases, leaving 20 bases between them.

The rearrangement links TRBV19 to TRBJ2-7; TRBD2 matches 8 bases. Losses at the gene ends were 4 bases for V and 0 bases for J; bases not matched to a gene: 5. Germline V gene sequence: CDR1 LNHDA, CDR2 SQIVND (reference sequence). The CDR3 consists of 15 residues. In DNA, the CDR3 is TGTGCCAGTAGTAGTCCAGGGACTAGCTCCTACGAGCAGTACTTC. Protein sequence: CASSSPGTSSYEQYF.

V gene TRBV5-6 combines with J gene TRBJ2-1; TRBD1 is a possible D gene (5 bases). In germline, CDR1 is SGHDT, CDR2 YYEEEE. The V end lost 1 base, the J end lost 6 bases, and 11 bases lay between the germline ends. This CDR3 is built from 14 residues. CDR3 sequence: CASSLPAGFNEQFF. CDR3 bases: TGTGCCAGCAGCTTGCCTGCAGGGTTCAATGAGCAGTTCTTC.

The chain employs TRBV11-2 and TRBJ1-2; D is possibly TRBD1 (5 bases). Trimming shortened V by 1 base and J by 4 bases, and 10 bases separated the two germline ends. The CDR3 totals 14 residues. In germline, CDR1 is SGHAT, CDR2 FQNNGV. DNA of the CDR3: TGTGCCAGCAGCTTAGGGGGGGAGGGCTATGGCTACACCTTC. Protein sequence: CASSLGGEGYGYTF.

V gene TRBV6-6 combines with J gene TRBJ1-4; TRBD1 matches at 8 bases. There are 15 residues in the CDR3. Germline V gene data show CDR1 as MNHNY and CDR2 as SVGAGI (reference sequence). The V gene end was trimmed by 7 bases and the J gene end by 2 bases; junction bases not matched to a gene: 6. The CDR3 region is CASNNRGGTNEKLFF. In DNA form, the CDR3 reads TGTGCCAGCAACAACAGGGGGGGCACTAATGAAAAACTGTTTTTT.

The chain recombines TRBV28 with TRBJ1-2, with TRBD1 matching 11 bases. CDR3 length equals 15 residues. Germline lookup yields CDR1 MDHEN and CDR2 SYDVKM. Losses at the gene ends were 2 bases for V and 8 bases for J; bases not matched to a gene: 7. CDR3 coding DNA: TGTGCCAGCAGTTTAGGACAGGGGGCCCGCAGGGGCTACACCTTC. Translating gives CASSLGQGARRGYTF.

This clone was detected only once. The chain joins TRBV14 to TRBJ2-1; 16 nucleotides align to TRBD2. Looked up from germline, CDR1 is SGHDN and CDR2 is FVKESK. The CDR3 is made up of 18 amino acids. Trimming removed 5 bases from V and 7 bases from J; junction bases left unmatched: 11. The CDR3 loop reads CASSGKGTSGRALNEQFF. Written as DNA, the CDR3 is TGTGCCAGCAGCGGTAAAGGGACTAGCGGGAGGGCCCTAAATGAGCAGTTCTTC.

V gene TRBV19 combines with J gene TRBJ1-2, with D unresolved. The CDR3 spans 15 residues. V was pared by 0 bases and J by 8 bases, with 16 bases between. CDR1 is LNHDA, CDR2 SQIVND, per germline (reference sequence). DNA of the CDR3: TGTGCCAGTAGTATAGATGCGGAGGAACTTGGAGGCTACACCTTC. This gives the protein CASSIDAEELGGYTF.

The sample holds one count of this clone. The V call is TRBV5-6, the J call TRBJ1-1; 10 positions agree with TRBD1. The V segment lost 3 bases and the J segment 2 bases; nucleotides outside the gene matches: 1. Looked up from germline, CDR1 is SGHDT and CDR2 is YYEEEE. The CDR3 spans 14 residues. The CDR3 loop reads CASSWDRGNTEAFF. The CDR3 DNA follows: TGTGCCAGCAGCTGGGACAGGGGAAACACTGAAGCTTTCTTT.

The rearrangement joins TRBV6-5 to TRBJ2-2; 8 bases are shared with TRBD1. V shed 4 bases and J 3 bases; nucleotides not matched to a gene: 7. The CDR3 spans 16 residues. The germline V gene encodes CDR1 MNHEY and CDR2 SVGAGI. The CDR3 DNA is TGTGCCAGCAGTTCCGCCAGGGGGCACTACACCGGGGAGCTGTTTTTT. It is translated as CASSSARGHYTGELFF.

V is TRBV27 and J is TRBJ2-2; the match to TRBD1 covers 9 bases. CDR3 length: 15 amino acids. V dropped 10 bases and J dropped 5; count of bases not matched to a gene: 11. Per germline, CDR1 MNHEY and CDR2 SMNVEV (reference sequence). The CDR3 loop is CATQFGDRATGELFF. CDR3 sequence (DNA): TGTGCCACCCAGTTTGGGGACAGGGCAACCGGGGAGCTGTTTTTT.

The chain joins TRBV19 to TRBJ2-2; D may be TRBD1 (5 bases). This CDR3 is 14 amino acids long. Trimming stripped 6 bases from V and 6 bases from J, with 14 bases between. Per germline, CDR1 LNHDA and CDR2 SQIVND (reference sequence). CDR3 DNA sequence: TGTGCCAGTAGCCCAGGAACAGGCCCCGGGGAGCTGTTTTTT. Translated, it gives CASSPGTGPGELFF.

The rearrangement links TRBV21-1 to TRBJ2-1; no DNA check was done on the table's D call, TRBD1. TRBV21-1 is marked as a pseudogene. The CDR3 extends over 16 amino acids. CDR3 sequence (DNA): TGTGCCAGCAGCAATGTTATAGACAGGGGACGGAATGAGCAGTTCTTC. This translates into CASSNVIDRGRNEQFF.